This T cell receptor beta chain was identified in a study of OX40 agonist ivuxolimab in advanced cancers. Looking at the study overall: It was ivuxolimab, an agonistic anti-OX40 (CD134) antibody, that patients were treated with. Ivuxolimab was administered intravenously to patients at 0.01 to 10 mg/kg every 2 weeks. Dose-escalation patients suffered from hepatocellular carcinoma, melanoma, renal cell or head and neck cancer.

V was trimmed by 6 bases and J by 5 bases, leaving 13 bases between them. This CDR3 region has 13 residues. Germline CDR1 is SGHTA and CDR2 is FQGNSA. Study-wide results and caveats: Among the least clonally expanded were partial responders at 0.1-3.0 mg/kg.

On this clone: Its antigen is not identified.

Measured with immunoSEQ multiplex PCR; TCRdb has only the in-frame clones, and not every one. The data contain around 68,000 clones, about 84% of them singletons. The J gene is TRBJ2-5, the V gene TRBV7-2; maybe TRBD1 (5 bases). This receptor was taken from an adult with an advanced solid tumor such as melanoma, head and neck, liver or kidney cancer. The sequencing used CD4+ or CD8+ T cells sorted from blood, collected in a trial of the OX40 agonist ivuxolimab. CDR3 bases: TGTGCCAGCAGTATCCAGGGTCGGGAGACCCAGTACTTC. It yields the protein CASSIQGRETQYF.